This T cell receptor (beta chain) was sequenced in a study of PD-1 blockade in classical Hodgkin lymphoma. Method: immunoSEQ multiplex PCR; TCRdb's copy keeps in-frame clones and lacks some. The repertoire holds around 65,000 clones, with approximately 90% as singletons. All trial patients relapsed after autologous stem cell transplantation. CDR1 SQVTM and CDR2 ANQGSEA come from the germline V gene. This CDR3 is built from 13 residues. The germline V and J ends were trimmed by 4 bases and 2 bases, with 11 bases remaining between them. The sequenced sample was peripheral blood mononuclear cells (PBMCs), obtained at baseline. The rearrangement uses TRBV29-1 and TRBJ1-2; D perhaps matches TRBD1 (6 bases). The clonotype was recovered from a human donor with classical Hodgkin lymphoma. The CDR3 sequence is CSVGPGHNYGYTF. In DNA form, the CDR3 reads TGCAGCGTTGGACCGGGACACAACTATGGCTACACCTTC.